These 30 T cell receptor delta chains share one sample of origin, sequenced in a study of gamma-delta chains in newborns, infants, children (dated by TCRdb to between 2017 and 2020). The sequencing machine was an Illumina MiSeq. After TCRdb called clones again from the public reads with CATT, rows with identical DNA were merged. The sample contains about 4,500 delta-chain clones, 3% to 3.5% of them found a single time. 10% to 15% of the sample goes to the ten largest clones. Source material: blood. Receptors were obtained from a child who was a newborn, infant or young child, either healthy, febrile or measles-vaccinated (not recorded which).

This clone is labeled as large. Other DNA sequences in this sample translate to the same CDR3. CDR3 bases: TGTGCCTGTGACATACTGGGGGATACTTTGACAGCACAACTCTTCTTT. Encoded protein: CACDILGDTLTAQLFF. The chain carries TRDV2 and TRDJ2; 11 bases align to TRDD3. The CDR3 has 16 residues. V dropped 2 bases and J dropped 0; count of bases not matched to a gene: 1. Per germline, CDR1 GEAIGNYY and CDR2 EKD.

Judged by abundance, this clone is medium-sized. Within the sample, other DNA sequences also encode this same CDR3. The rearrangement links TRDV2 to TRDJ3; 10 bases agree with TRDD3. Germline V lookup: CDR1 GEAIGNYY, CDR2 EKD. With V trimmed by 3 bases and J by 0 bases, 22 bases remained unmatched. The CDR3 has 24 residues. CDR3 loop: CACDPLTIYWGMNPSSWDTRQMFF. The DNA for the CDR3 is TGTGCCTGTGACCCGCTTACTATCTACTGGGGGATGAATCCGAGCTCCTGGGACACCCGACAGATGTTTTTC.

With respect to this clone: Translating this DNA gives a protein that differs at residue 10 from the TCRdb one, which belongs to a much larger clone; a read error is likely, and the protein shown is this translation. The gene calls are TRDV2 and TRDJ3, with 12 bases matching TRDD3. CDR3 length equals 18 residues. V trimming: 4 bases; J trimming: 2 bases; junction bases outside the gene matches: 5. Looked up from germline, CDR1 is GEAIGNYY and CDR2 is EKD. The CDR3 nucleotides are TGTGCCTGTGATACTGGGGGATACCGCCCCTGGGACACCCGACAGATGTTTTTC. Translation gives CACDTGGYRPWDTRQMFF.

This clone turned up a few times. A far more abundant clone sits one base away, making this likely a read error. The V call is TRDV2, the J call TRDJ3, with 12 bases identical to TRDD3. The CDR3 runs 19 residues. Germline V gene sequence: CDR1 GEAIGNYY, CDR2 EKD. The CDR3 DNA is TGTGCCTGTGACACCGTCTGGGGGATACGCTCCTGGGACACCCGAAAGATGTTTTTC. Its translation: CACDTVWGIRSWDTRKMFF.

Of note for this clone: A read error is possible here, since a much larger clone lies one base away. Other DNA sequences in this specimen translate into the identical CDR3. The rearrangement uses TRDV2 and TRDJ3; 10 nucleotides agree with TRDD3. CDR1 and CDR2 from the germline V gene are GEAIGNYY and EKD. This CDR3 has 21 residues. The CDR3 nucleotides read TGCGCCTGTGACACCGGAGGACTGGGGGATCCTAGCTCCTGGGACACCCGACAGATGTTTTTC. Amino acids: CACDTGGLGDPSSWDTRQMFF.

This clone was recorded a few times. A read error is the likely source, as a far larger clone sits one nucleotide away. The chain couples TRDV2 to TRDJ3; TRDD3 matches at 11 bases. CDR1 is GEAIGNYY and CDR2 is EKD in the germline V gene. This CDR3 spans 19 amino acids. The CDR3 bases are TGTGCCTGTGACACCGTGGGGGATACGAGCTCCTGGGACGCCCGACAGATGTTTTTC. Translated: CACDTVGDTSSWDARQMFF.

In regard to this clone: This could be a read error, since a much larger clone is one nucleotide away. The sample carries other DNA sequences with the same CDR3. The rearrangement links TRDV2 to TRDJ1; D is undetermined. Germline V gene data show CDR1 as GEAIGNYY and CDR2 as EKD. The length of the CDR3 is 12 residues. As DNA, the CDR3 is TGTGCCTGCGACAACTACACCGATAAACTCATCTTT. Translation gives CACDNYTDKLIF.

As to this clone: A far larger clone is only one base removed, so a read error is likely. The chain is built from TRDV2 and TRDJ3; TRDD3 aligns across 13 bases. Looked up from germline, CDR1 is GEAIGNYY and CDR2 is EKD. This CDR3 is 21 amino acids long. CDR3 coding DNA: TGTGCCTGTGACACCGTACTGGGGGATACGCGGAGCTCCTGTGACACCCGACAGATGTTTTTC. This encodes CACDTVLGDTRSSCDTRQMFF.

This clone was recorded a few times. Given a far larger clone just one base away, this is likely a sequencing read error. Other DNA sequences in this sample translate to the same CDR3. The J gene is TRDJ3, the V gene TRDV2, with 12 bases identical to TRDD3. The germline V gene encodes CDR1 GEAIGNYY and CDR2 EKD. This CDR3 has 18 residues. The CDR3 nucleotides read TGTGCCTGTGATACTGGGGGATACCGCTCCTGGGACACCCGGCAGATGTTTTTC. This gives the protein CACDTGGYRSWDTRQMFF.

This clone was seen a handful of times. A much bigger clone sits one base away, suggesting this may be a read error. The rearrangement joins TRDV2 to TRDJ3; 8 nucleotides line up with TRDD3. The CDR3 totals 19 residues. Germline V gene lookup returns CDR1 GEAIGNYY and CDR2 EKD. CDR3 sequence: CAYDAYWGPSSWDTRQMFF. The CDR3, as DNA: TGTGCCTATGACGCCTACTGGGGGCCTAGCTCCTGGGACACCCGACAGATGTTTTTC.

For this clone: A much larger clone differs by one base, so this may be a read error. Other DNA sequences within the sample encode an identical CDR3. This chain uses TRDV2 with TRDJ2; 13 positions agree with TRDD3. This CDR3 region has 15 residues. The germline gives CDR1 GEAIGNYY, CDR2 EKD. The CDR3 is CACDTTGGYAAQLFF. The CDR3 nucleotides are TGTGCCTGCGACACGACTGGGGGATACGCAGCACAACTCTTCTTT.

This clone was detected only a few times. The amino acid sequence in TCRdb belongs to a much larger clone and departs from this DNA's translation at residue 11, likely a sequencing read error; the sequence shown is translated from the DNA. The V gene is TRDV2, the J gene TRDJ2; 10 bases match TRDD3. Germline V gives CDR1 GEAIGNYY, CDR2 EKD. The CDR3 consists of 15 residues. The CDR3, as DNA: TGTGCCTGTGACACTGGGGGATACTTGACAACACAACTCTTCTTT. Translated, it gives CACDTGGYLTTQLFF.

In its sample, this clone ranks as large. Other DNA sequences in this specimen translate into the identical CDR3. The chain employs TRDV2 and TRDJ2, with 10 positions matching TRDD3. Germline values: CDR1 GEAIGNYY, CDR2 EKD. This CDR3 region has 15 residues. J gave up 5 bases and V 2 bases, and 4 bases lay outside the gene matches. CDR3 in DNA: TGTGCCTGTGACAGATTACTGGGGGATACAGCACAACTCTTCTTT. Its translation is CACDRLLGDTAQLFF.

This clone showed up just a few times. A read error may explain this, as a much larger clone is one base away. Other DNA sequences in the sample encode the same CDR3. The J gene is TRDJ2, the V gene TRDV2; 9 positions agree with TRDD3. This CDR3 contains 14 residues. Per the germline V gene, CDR1 is GEAIGNYY and CDR2 is EKD. CDR3 sequence (DNA): TGTGCCTGTGACACCTGGGGGGATACAGCACAACTCTTTTTT. Translated: CACDTWGDTAQLFF.

As for this clone: A much larger clone is a single base away; this may be a read error. Other DNA sequences of this sample code for an identical CDR3. The gene calls are TRDV2 and TRDJ3; 13 bases fit TRDD3. CDR3 length: 20 amino acids. CDR1 GEAIGNYY and CDR2 EKD come from the germline V gene. The CDR3 sequence: CACDKILGDTSSWDTRQMFF. For the CDR3, the DNA is TGCGCCTGTGACAAAATACTGGGGGATACGAGCTCCTGGGACACCCGACAGATGTTTTTC.

On this clone: Just one base apart from a much larger clone, this may be a read error. The rearrangement uses TRDV2 and TRDJ3, with 13 nucleotides matching TRDD3. The germline gives CDR1 GEAIGNYY, CDR2 EKD. There are 21 residues in the CDR3. This CDR3 is CACDTVSTGGYANWDTRRMFF. The CDR3 DNA sequence: TGTGCCTGTGACACCGTGTCCACTGGGGGATACGCAAACTGGGACACCCGACGGATGTTTTTC.

There are a few counts of this clone. This may be a read error, as it is one base from a much larger clone. The chain combines TRDV2 with TRDJ1; a possible D gene is TRDD3 (6 bases). The germline V and J ends were trimmed by 4 bases and 4 bases, with 15 bases remaining between them. There are 14 residues in the CDR3. Germline V CDR1 and CDR2: GEAIGNYY, EKD. The CDR3 bases are TGTGCCTGTGATTCCTGGGGATCGAACGATAAACTCATCTTT. The encoded protein is CACDSWGSNDKLIF.

Comment on this clone: A clone one base away is much larger, so this may be a read error. V gene TRDV2 combines with J gene TRDJ3; 13 bases align to TRDD3. The CDR3 covers 20 residues. Germline assignment: CDR1 GEAIGNYY and CDR2 EKD. Here the CDR3 reads CACDKVLGDTRSWDTRRMFF. CDR3 coding DNA: TGTGCCTGTGACAAAGTACTGGGGGATACGCGCTCCTGGGACACCCGACGGATGTTTTTC.

About this clone itself: With a far larger clone one base away, a read error is the likely cause. The sample holds other DNA sequences that translate to the same CDR3. The CDR3 loop reads CACDVLGDTLTAQLFF. The CDR3 nucleotides read TGTGCCTGTGACGTACTGGGGGATACTTTGACGGCACAACTCTTCTTT. The chain employs TRDV2 and TRDJ2, with 12 positions matching TRDD3. The CDR3 contains 16 residues. Germline lookup yields CDR1 GEAIGNYY and CDR2 EKD.

In this sample, this clone turned up a few times. A clone one base away is much larger, so this may be a read error. The identical CDR3 is also encoded by other nucleotide sequences in the sample. The chain recombines TRDV2 with TRDJ3; 13 bases are a match to TRDD3. The CDR3 is 20 residues long. Germline CDR1 reads GEAIGNYY; CDR2 reads EKD. The junction had 10 bases not matched to a gene; V was cut back by 4 bases and J by 2 bases. Here the CDR3 DNA reads TGTGCCTGTGATCCCTTACTGGGGGATACGTTCCCCTGGGACACCCGACAGATGTTTTTC. It encodes CACDPLLGDTFPWDTRQMFF.

As to this clone: Since a far larger clone is one base different, this is likely a read error. Different DNA sequences within this sample yield the same CDR3. V is TRDV2 and J is TRDJ3, with TRDD3 matching 8 bases. CDR1 is GEAIGNYY and CDR2 is EKD in the germline V gene. V gave up 0 bases and J gave up 2 bases; unmatched junction bases: 2. The CDR3 consists of 17 residues. The CDR3 DNA reads as TGTGCCTGTGACACCGCTGGGGGACCCTGGGACACCCGACAGATGTTTTTC. This translates into CACDTAGGPWDTRQMFF.

This clone is classed as medium-sized. The same CDR3 also results from other DNA sequences found in this sample. The rearrangement links TRDV1 to TRDJ2; 7 bases are a match to TRDD3. The length of the CDR3 is 22 residues. Per germline, CDR1 TSWWSYY and CDR2 QGS. The V segment lost 5 bases and the J segment 8 bases; nucleotides outside the gene matches: 32. In DNA form, the CDR3 reads TGTGCTCTTGGGAAAGGCCCCCAACTTCTACTGGGGCCATACCTCGGAAGGGCACAACTCTTCTTT. This encodes CALGKGPQLLLGPYLGRAQLFF.

About this clone: This DNA's translation and the protein TCRdb lists, from a much larger clone, do not match at residue 4, likely due to a read error; the protein shown is translated from the DNA. The genes are TRDV2 and TRDJ3; 13 bases agree with TRDD3. Germline CDR1 is GEAIGNYY and CDR2 is EKD. This CDR3 contains 18 residues. V lost 5 bases and J lost 5; bases outside the gene matches: 8. This CDR3 reads CACGVLGDTARDTRQMFF. CDR3 nucleotides: TGTGCCTGTGGCGTACTGGGGGATACGGCCCGGGACACCCGACAGATGTTTTTC.

This clone is judged medium-sized (0.01 to 0.1%). The same CDR3 can be traced to other DNA sequences in this sample. The chain joins TRDV2 to TRDJ1; 10 bases are a match to TRDD3. Germline assignment: CDR1 GEAIGNYY and CDR2 EKD. J was trimmed by 0 bases and V by 1 base; bases with no gene match: 7. The CDR3 loop spans 17 amino acids. CDR3 sequence (DNA): TGTGCCTGTGACACTGTCGGTACTGGGGGATACACCGATAAACTCATCTTT. Translated, it gives CACDTVGTGGYTDKLIF.

A few counts support this clone. For this DNA, TCRdb reports the protein of a much larger clone, which diverges at residue 12, most likely from a read error; the protein presented here is translated directly from the DNA. Other DNA sequences from this sample encode an identical CDR3 as well. The CDR3 spells CACDTVGVSSWGTRQMFF. The CDR3 DNA sequence: TGTGCCTGTGACACCGTGGGGGTAAGCTCCTGGGGCACCCGACAGATGTTTTTC. This chain joins TRDV2 and TRDJ3; D might be TRDD3 (6 bases). The CDR3 consists of 18 residues. Germline values: CDR1 GEAIGNYY, CDR2 EKD.

This clone has just one count. This sequence may be a read error, since a much larger clone differs from it by one base. The same CDR3 is also encoded by other DNA sequences in this sample. CDR3 sequence (DNA): TGTGCCTGTGACACCGGATCCTGGGGACCTCCTACCTCCTGGGACACCCGACAAATGTTTTTC. This translates into CACDTGSWGPPTSWDTRQMFF. The chain has TRDV2 and TRDJ3; tentatively, D is TRDD2 or TRDD3 (6 bases each). CDR1 and CDR2 (germline): GEAIGNYY, EKD. The CDR3 extends over 21 amino acids.

Concerning this clone: The protein that TCRdb holds for this DNA derives from a much larger clone and differs from the translated DNA at residue 10, which likely indicates a read error; the protein shown here is translated from the DNA. This chain connects TRDV2 to TRDJ1; TRDD3 matches 7 bases. V was clipped by 0 bases and J by 3 bases; unmatched bases: 6. The CDR3 is 15 amino acids. CDR1 and CDR2 (germline): GEAIGNYY, EKD. In DNA, the CDR3 is TGTGCCTGTGACACCGGGGGATTGAGGGCCGATAAACTCATCTTT. Residues: CACDTGGLRADKLIF.

This clone was counted between two and nine times. TCRdb has a much larger clone's protein, which differs at residue 4 from the translation of this DNA, likely because of a read error; what is shown is the protein translated from the DNA. This chain uses TRDV2 with TRDJ3; D is ambiguous. Germline CDR1 is GEAIGNYY and CDR2 is EKD. V lost 5 bases to trimming and J lost 0 bases, with 13 bases between them. The CDR3 extends over 17 amino acids. DNA for the CDR3: TGTGCCTGTGGCCGACTAATGGACTCCTGGGACACCCGACAGATGTTTTTC. It specifies CACGRLMDSWDTRQMFF.

A remark on this clone: Translating this DNA gives a protein that differs at residue 7 from the TCRdb one, which belongs to a much larger clone; a read error is likely, and the protein shown is this translation. The chain recombines TRDV2 with TRDJ3; 7 bases align to TRDD3. After removal of 2 bases from V and 4 bases from J, the junction contained 7 bases not matched to a gene. CDR1 is GEAIGNYY, CDR2 EKD, per germline. This CDR3 comprises 17 residues. The CDR3 spells CACDILEDTWDTRQMFF. CDR3 DNA: TGTGCCTGTGACATACTGGAGGATACGTGGGACACCCGACAGATGTTTTTC.

A word on this clone: Just one base apart from a much larger clone, this may be a read error. V and J are TRDV2 and TRDJ3, with 8 bases aligning to TRDD3. Germline V gene lookup returns CDR1 GEAIGNYY and CDR2 EKD. This CDR3 has 19 amino acids. The trim removed 1 base at V and 0 bases at J, leaving 7 bases unmatched. The CDR3 DNA reads TGTGCCTGTGACACTGGGGGATCCCTAGACTCCTGGGACACCCGACAGATGTTTTTC. Protein: CACDTGGSLDSWDTRQMFF.